This TCR beta chain was sequenced in a study of cytomegalovirus exposure and HLA in healthy donors. Here immunoSEQ multiplex PCR was the method, and the copy in TCRdb shows in-frame clones only, minus some. The sample holds some 90,000 clones, roughly 96% seen once. This CDR3 is 12 amino acids long. Germline CDR1 is SEHNR and CDR2 is FQNEAQ (reference sequence). The V and J ends lost 5 bases and 3 bases respectively, with 7 bases between them. The sequenced sample was PBMCs. J is TRBJ1-1 and V is TRBV7-9; unclear D gene. This sequence was found in a man younger than 30 in good health and CMV-seronegative. Here the CDR3 DNA reads TGTGCCAGCAGCCGGAGAGACACTGAAGCTTTCTTT. Protein: CASSRRDTEAFF.